The present T cell receptor (beta chain) was sequenced within a study of spatial heterogeneity in lung cancer. Study outcomes and limitations: Relative to follow-up, resection was when ubiquitous expanded tumor TCRs appeared more in blood.

CDR3 length: 15 amino acids. Germline values: CDR1 SGHDT, CDR2 YYEEEE. V lost 4 bases to trimming and J lost 9 bases, with 17 bases between them. This clonotype was observed many times. Its target is not known. TCRdb recomputed calls from the 5' RACE reads with MiXCR, one row per CDR3 protein. The sample holds some 55,000 distinct CDR3 sequences, roughly 6.4% seen once. The sample's time point: sample taken at primary tumor resection. Whole RNA from tumor, nontumor lung or frozen PBMC was sequenced unsorted. The sequences come from PBMCs, collected at surgery. This TCR came from a female donor with early-stage non-small cell lung cancer. The chain recombines TRBV5-6 with TRBJ1-6, with TRBD1 as a possible D gene (6 bases). This CDR3 reads CASSVLRGAGSPLHF. The CDR3 DNA sequence: TGTGCCAGCAGCGTTCTCAGGGGAGCGGGTTCACCCCTCCACTTT.